This T cell receptor (beta chain) stems from a study of blood T cell repertoires in COVID-19. Under the authors' procedure: Estimates of nucleated cell counts were drawn from the amplification of reference gene primers. Sequencing used immunoSEQ multiplex PCR; TCRdb keeps in-frame clones, though not all of them. The V and J calls and the clone size are those of that table, but D and trimming were determined from the DNA. This table holds around 99,000 clones, 70% to 90% found once. CDR1 and CDR2 from the germline V gene are LGHNA and YSLEER. The CDR3 sequence is 16 residues long. Deletions cut 1 base from V and 0 bases from J, with 12 bases between.

The V and J genes are TRBV4-3 and TRBJ1-2; D possibly corresponds to TRBD1 (5 bases). The sequence derives from a man aged 50-59 years with active or convalescent COVID-19. Material: peripheral blood. CDR3 DNA: TGCGCCAGCAGCCAAGTCGCAGGGTTGTCTAACTATGGCTACACCTTC. Protein product: CASSQVAGLSNYGYTF.